This TCR beta chain was recovered during a study of identical twins. Template switching created a universal primer site, and the cDNA included unique molecular identifiers. TCRdb used MiXCR to reprocess the 5' RACE reads, holding one entry per CDR3 protein. The repertoire holds fewer than 250,000 distinct CDR3 sequences, less than 9.5% seen once, with about 5.5% in the top ten. Germline V gene sequence: CDR1 ENHRY, CDR2 SYGVKD. V lost 7 bases to trimming and J lost 5 bases, with 8 bases between them. The CDR3 has 11 amino acids. Each donor (without exception) was a healthy Caucasian. Whole-study findings and limits: Beta out-of-frame twin sharing showed a weaker excess. Whereas memory repertoires showed no such difference, abundant cord blood beta clonotypes carried fewer insertions.

This clonotype has only a few counts. Its antigen remains unknown. The J gene is TRBJ1-1, the V gene TRBV10-3; D is uncertain. The specimen sequenced was memory (CD45RO+) T cells sorted from blood. The TCR was taken from a woman younger than 35 in good health. The CDR3 loop reads CAIKEGTEAFF. The CDR3 coding sequence is TGTGCCATCAAGGAGGGTACTGAAGCTTTCTTT.